The sequence of this T cell receptor beta chain was determined in a study of blood T cell repertoires in COVID-19. Turning to the study itself: T cells, B-cell-depleted T cells, or PBMCs provided the cDNA or gDNA that served as material.

After removal of 2 bases from V and 3 bases from J, the junction contained 5 bases not matched to a gene. Per the germline V gene, CDR1 is SGHTS and CDR2 is YDEGEE. CDR3 size: 15 residues. In assigning cohorts, the study relied on participant-reported clinical history. The recovered donors of Cohort 3 showed two negative PCRs, clearance, or symptom resolution. The method was immunoSEQ multiplex PCR; TCRdb's version includes in-frame clones alone and lacks a portion of them. The sample lists 240,000 or so clones; 75% to 90% were seen once. The specimen sequenced was PBMCs or T cells enriched from blood (not recorded which). This chain connects TRBV5-8 to TRBJ1-2; 9 bases are a match to TRBD1. The receptor's source is a man aged 35 to 55 who had recovered from COVID-19. DNA of the CDR3: TGTGCCAGCAGCTTACTACAGGGGGCCCACTATGGCTACACCTTC. Encoded protein: CASSLLQGAHYGYTF.